Listed below are T cell receptor beta chains from one sample, sequenced in a study of post-analysis software for immune sequencing data. TCRdb analysed the PCR reads with MiXCR anew, one entry per CDR3 protein. The table records more than 500,000 distinct CDR3 sequences, less than 40% of them present only once. Sequencing was performed on blood. All receptors derive from a girl between 2 and 17 years old with multiple sclerosis. Both conserved end residues are part of each CDR3. The order of the fields is V gene, clone size, D gene, J gene, CDR3 DNA, CDR3 protein. The D gene is left open where the match is weak. Size tells how often a clone was seen (once, few, many) or the class of an expanded clone, and some rows leave it out.

V gene: TRBV10-3; clone size: few; D gene: NA; J gene: TRBJ1-2; CDR3 DNA: TGTGCCATCAGTGCCCCAGTTAACTATGGCTACACCTTC; CDR3 protein: CAISAPVNYGYTF
V gene: TRBV18; clone size: few; D gene: NA; J gene: TRBJ2-3; CDR3 DNA: TGTGCCAGCTCACCGCGAGCAGATACGCAGTATTTT; CDR3 protein: CASSPRADTQYF
V gene: TRBV20-1; clone size: few; D gene: NA; J gene: TRBJ2-7; CDR3 DNA: TGCAGTGCTAGAGATCGTGCGACAGGAGACTACGAGCAGTACTTC; CDR3 protein: CSARDRATGDYEQYF
V gene: TRBV28; clone size: NA; D gene: NA; J gene: TRBJ2-7; CDR3 DNA: TGTGCCAGCACTCCGGGACACTCCTACGAGCAGTACTTC; CDR3 protein: CASTPGHSYEQYF
V gene: TRBV5-5; clone size: NA; D gene: NA; J gene: TRBJ2-5; CDR3 DNA: TGTGCCAGCAGCCGGGAACCAGCGGGCTCGGGGGAGCAGTACTTC; CDR3 protein: CASSREPAGSGEQYF
V gene: TRBV18; clone size: few; D gene: NA; J gene: TRBJ2-1; CDR3 DNA: TGTGCCAGCTCGCCCACCCGGGACTCACTATACAATGAGCAGTTCTTC; CDR3 protein: CASSPTRDSLYNEQFF
V gene: TRBV6-5; clone size: few; D gene: NA; J gene: TRBJ2-1; CDR3 DNA: TGTGCCAGCAGTGTACTGGGTCGGGGGGACAACAATGAGCAGTTCTTC; CDR3 protein: CASSVLGRGDNNEQFF
V gene: TRBV20-1; clone size: few; D gene: NA; J gene: TRBJ1-2; CDR3 DNA: TGCAGTGCTCCTCCCCTTCTCACCAACTATGGCTACACCTTC; CDR3 protein: CSAPPLLTNYGYTF
V gene: TRBV7-9; clone size: NA; D gene: NA; J gene: TRBJ1-4; CDR3 DNA: TGTGCCAGCACCCCAACGGGACGGAAGAATGAAAAACTGTTTTTT; CDR3 protein: CASTPTGRKNEKLFF
V gene: TRBV15; clone size: NA; D gene: NA; J gene: TRBJ2-7; CDR3 DNA: TGTGCCACCAGCAGGGATCTAGTCCCTCACGAGCAGTACTTC; CDR3 protein: CATSRDLVPHEQYF
V gene: TRBV5-1; clone size: NA; D gene: TRBD2; J gene: TRBJ2-1; CDR3 DNA: TGCGCCAGCAGCGGAACGGGGGGGTCCTACAATGAGCAGTTCTTC; CDR3 protein: CASSGTGGSYNEQFF
V gene: TRBV20-1; clone size: few; D gene: TRBD1; J gene: TRBJ1-5; CDR3 DNA: TGCAGTGCTTCCTCAGGGGGCCAAAGCAATCAGCCCCAGCATTTT; CDR3 protein: CSASSGGQSNQPQHF
V gene: TRBV10-3; clone size: few; D gene: TRBD1; J gene: TRBJ1-2; CDR3 DNA: TGTGCCATCATGGGCCGACAGGGTGATGGCTACACCTTC; CDR3 protein: CAIMGRQGDGYTF
V gene: TRBV10-3; clone size: few; D gene: NA; J gene: TRBJ2-7; CDR3 DNA: TGTGCCATCAGCGGACAGTACGAGCAGTACTTC; CDR3 protein: CAISGQYEQYF
V gene: TRBV11-1; clone size: NA; D gene: TRBD1; J gene: TRBJ2-5; CDR3 DNA: TGTGCCAGCAGCAGGGACAGGCCAACCGTGGAGACCCAGTACTTC; CDR3 protein: CASSRDRPTVETQYF
V gene: TRBV20-1; clone size: NA; D gene: NA; J gene: TRBJ2-1; CDR3 DNA: TGCAGTGCTAGAGGGCTCGTTAGCTCCTACAATGAGCAGTTCTTC; CDR3 protein: CSARGLVSSYNEQFF
V gene: TRBV5-5; clone size: NA; D gene: NA; J gene: TRBJ2-1; CDR3 DNA: TGTGCCAGCAGCGTAGGACGGAGCTCCTACAATGAGCAGTTCTTC; CDR3 protein: CASSVGRSSYNEQFF
V gene: TRBV5-1; clone size: NA; D gene: TRBD1; J gene: TRBJ1-2; CDR3 DNA: TGCGCCAGCAGCTTGGATCCCCAGACAGGGTCGACCTATGGCTACACCTTC; CDR3 protein: CASSLDPQTGSTYGYTF
V gene: TRBV6-5; clone size: few; D gene: TRBD2; J gene: TRBJ2-5; CDR3 DNA: TGTGCCACACGACCACCGGGACTAGTAGGGCAAGAGACCCAGTACTTC; CDR3 protein: CATRPPGLVGQETQYF
V gene: TRBV5-1; clone size: once; D gene: NA; J gene: TRBJ1-2; CDR3 DNA: TGCGCCAGCAGCTTGGTCCAGGGGAGGACCTATGGCTACACCTTC; CDR3 protein: CASSLVQGRTYGYTF
V gene: TRBV12-3/TRBV12-4; clone size: once; D gene: NA; J gene: TRBJ1-1; CDR3 DNA: TGTGCCAGCAGTTTCGGGAGGGGAAGGGGCACTGAAGCTTTCTTT; CDR3 protein: CASSFGRGRGTEAFF
V gene: TRBV5-1; clone size: NA; D gene: NA; J gene: TRBJ1-2; CDR3 DNA: TGCGCCAGCTTTGAGGGGGGCTCTAACTATGGCTACACCTTC; CDR3 protein: CASFEGGSNYGYTF
V gene: TRBV11-2; clone size: NA; D gene: NA; J gene: TRBJ2-5; CDR3 DNA: TGTGCCAGCAGCTTAGATGCGGCGGGAGAGACCCAGTACTTC; CDR3 protein: CASSLDAAGETQYF
V gene: TRBV5-1; clone size: NA; D gene: NA; J gene: TRBJ1-1; CDR3 DNA: TGCGCCAGCAGCTTGGCCAGAGGGGTCAAGGCTTTCTTT; CDR3 protein: CASSLARGVKAFF
V gene: TRBV3-1; clone size: few; D gene: NA; J gene: TRBJ2-7; CDR3 DNA: TGTGCCAGCAGCCAAGATAATGTAGTGACCGTCTACGAGCAGTACTTC; CDR3 protein: CASSQDNVVTVYEQYF
V gene: TRBV5-1; clone size: many; D gene: TRBD2; J gene: TRBJ2-1; CDR3 DNA: TGCGCCAGCAGCTTGACTAGCGGGGGCCACAGCTCCTACAATGAGCAGTTCTTC; CDR3 protein: CASSLTSGGHSSYNEQFF
V gene: TRBV20-1; clone size: NA; D gene: TRBD2; J gene: TRBJ2-3; CDR3 DNA: TGCAGTGCGGTCTGGATGGGGGGGAAGCGCACAGATACGCAGTATTTT; CDR3 protein: CSAVWMGGKRTDTQYF
V gene: TRBV14; clone size: NA; D gene: NA; J gene: TRBJ2-7; CDR3 DNA: TGTGCCAGCAGCCAATCCCTCTACGAGCAGTACTTC; CDR3 protein: CASSQSLYEQYF
V gene: TRBV5-1; clone size: NA; D gene: NA; J gene: TRBJ2-4; CDR3 DNA: TGCGCCAGCAGCCCGAGGTTAGGAGAAAACATTCAGTACTTC; CDR3 protein: CASSPRLGENIQYF
V gene: TRBV5-1; clone size: NA; D gene: TRBD1; J gene: TRBJ1-1; CDR3 DNA: TGCGCCAGCAGCTTGGAGACAGGGTACACTGAAGCTTTCTTT; CDR3 protein: CASSLETGYTEAFF
V gene: TRBV27; clone size: NA; D gene: TRBD1; J gene: TRBJ2-5; CDR3 DNA: TGTGCCAGCAGTTTATCGGGGACAGATCAAGAGACCCAGTACTTC; CDR3 protein: CASSLSGTDQETQYF
V gene: TRBV5-1; clone size: NA; D gene: NA; J gene: TRBJ1-5; CDR3 DNA: TGCGCCACCAGTCAGGGCGGATTACAGCCCCAGCATTTT; CDR3 protein: CATSQGGLQPQHF
V gene: TRBV2; clone size: few; D gene: NA; J gene: TRBJ2-7; CDR3 DNA: TGTGCCAGCAGGGTAGGGTCCTACGAGCAGTACTTC; CDR3 protein: CASRVGSYEQYF
V gene: TRBV9; clone size: NA; D gene: NA; J gene: TRBJ2-3; CDR3 DNA: TGTGCCAGCAGCGCATCCCAGGGTTTTACAGATACGCAGTATTTT; CDR3 protein: CASSASQGFTDTQYF
V gene: TRBV6-2/TRBV6-3; clone size: few; D gene: NA; J gene: TRBJ2-6; CDR3 DNA: TGTGCCAGCAGTTACCCGGGTGGGGCCAACGTCCTGACTTTC; CDR3 protein: CASSYPGGANVLTF
V gene: TRBV7-9; clone size: NA; D gene: NA; J gene: TRBJ2-5; CDR3 DNA: TGTGCCAGCAGCTACGCACAGGGGAGGGTCGGCGAGACCCAGTACTTC; CDR3 protein: CASSYAQGRVGETQYF
V gene: TRBV12-3/TRBV12-4; clone size: NA; D gene: TRBD1; J gene: TRBJ1-1; CDR3 DNA: TGTGCCAGCAGTCCGGGACAGGGACGGCGAGCTTTCTTT; CDR3 protein: CASSPGQGRRAFF
V gene: TRBV3-1; clone size: NA; D gene: NA; J gene: TRBJ1-2; CDR3 DNA: TGTGCCAGCAGCCAGGATGTGACAGGTCTATTATGCTACACCTTC; CDR3 protein: CASSQDVTGLLCYTF
V gene: TRBV6-2/TRBV6-3; clone size: NA; D gene: TRBD2; J gene: TRBJ2-5; CDR3 DNA: TGTGCCAGCAGTCCGGGGACTAGCGGGGGATGGTACCAAGAGACCCAGTACTTC; CDR3 protein: CASSPGTSGGWYQETQYF
V gene: TRBV14; clone size: NA; D gene: NA; J gene: TRBJ2-5; CDR3 DNA: TGTGCCAGCGGCCGAGACGGCGTTGGGGGACAAGAGACCCAGTACTTC; CDR3 protein: CASGRDGVGGQETQYF
V gene: TRBV10-1; clone size: few; D gene: NA; J gene: TRBJ2-5; CDR3 DNA: TGCGCCAGCAGTGACGGGGCCCAAGAGACCCAGTACTTC; CDR3 protein: CASSDGAQETQYF